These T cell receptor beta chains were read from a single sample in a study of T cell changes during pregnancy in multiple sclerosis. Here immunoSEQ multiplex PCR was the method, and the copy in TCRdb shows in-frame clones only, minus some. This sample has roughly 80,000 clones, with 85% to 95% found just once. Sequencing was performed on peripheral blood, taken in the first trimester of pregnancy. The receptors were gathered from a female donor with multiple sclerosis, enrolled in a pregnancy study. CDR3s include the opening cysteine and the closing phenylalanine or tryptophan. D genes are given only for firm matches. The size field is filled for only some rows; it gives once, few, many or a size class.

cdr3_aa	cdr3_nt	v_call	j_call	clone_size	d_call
CASSVTSGKNEQFF	TGTGCCAGCAGCGTGACTAGCGGGAAAAATGAGCAGTTCTTC	TRBV9	TRBJ2-1	-	TRBD2
CASTPPQADTEAFF	TGTGCCAGCACCCCACCGCAAGCGGACACTGAAGCTTTCTTT	TRBV4-2	TRBJ1-1	-	-
CASSLPGQGDSQHF	TGTGCCAGTAGTCTGCCCGGGCAGGGCGACTCCCAGCATTTT	TRBV19	TRBJ1-5	-	-
CATTTGGTQYF	TGTGCCACTACCACCGGTGGGACCCAGTACTTC	TRBV27	TRBJ2-5	-	-
CASSLGTPSYEQYF	TGTGCCAGCAGCCTCGGGACACCCTCCTACGAGCAGTACTTC	TRBV5-4	TRBJ2-7	-	-
CAWSYGPFSGNTIYF	TGTGCCTGGAGTTATGGCCCCTTCTCTGGAAACACCATATATTTT	TRBV30	TRBJ1-3	-	-
CASSLDLQGSHEQYF	TGTGCCAGCAGCTTAGATCTGCAGGGGAGCCACGAGCAGTACTTC	TRBV11-2	TRBJ2-7	-	-
CSETTYNEQFF	TGCAGCGAGACTACTTACAATGAGCAGTTCTTC	TRBV29-1	TRBJ2-1	-	-
CATSRVSNRADYGYTF	TGTGCCACCAGCAGAGTATCAAACAGGGCCGACTATGGCTACACCTTC	TRBV15	TRBJ1-2	-	-
CASSETGTRDTQYF	TGTGCCAGCAGCGAGACCGGGACTAGAGATACGCAGTATTTT	TRBV9	TRBJ2-3	-	TRBD2
CATKQGNYGYTF	TGTGCCACTAAACAGGGCAACTATGGCTACACCTTC	TRBV6-5	TRBJ1-2	-	-
CASSPKEETQYF	TGTGCCAGCTCACCTAAGGAGGAGACCCAGTACTTC	TRBV18	TRBJ2-5	-	-
CASSLSPGLHNEQFF	TGTGCCAGCAGCTTATCTCCCGGACTTCACAATGAGCAGTTCTTC	TRBV7-6	TRBJ2-1	-	-
CASSLTGGLDTQYF	TGTGCCAGCAGTTTGACAGGGGGCTTAGATACGCAGTATTTT	TRBV27	TRBJ2-3	-	TRBD1
CASSLPLAVGAYNEQFF	TGTGCCAGCAGCTTACCGTTAGCGGTTGGGGCCTACAATGAGCAGTTCTTC	TRBV7-9	TRBJ2-1	-	-
CASSLGHANTEAFF	TGCGCCAGCAGCTTGGGACACGCGAACACTGAAGCTTTCTTT	TRBV5-1	TRBJ1-1	once	-
CASSSPWTSGLTDTQYF	TGTGCCAGCAGTTCTCCCTGGACTAGCGGACTCACAGATACGCAGTATTTT	TRBV27	TRBJ2-3	-	TRBD2
CASSPGTGNYGYTF	TGTGCCAGCAGCCCCGGGACAGGAAACTATGGCTACACCTTC	TRBV13	TRBJ1-2	-	TRBD1
CATSPTSGSGDEQFF	TGTGCCACCAGCCCGACTAGCGGGAGTGGTGATGAGCAGTTCTTC	TRBV15	TRBJ2-1	-	TRBD2
CASSQAGDTEAFF	TGTGCCAGCTCACAGGCAGGGGACACTGAAGCTTTCTTT	TRBV18	TRBJ1-1	-	-
CASSQDARDYEQYF	TGTGCCAGCAGCCAAGATGCGAGGGATTACGAGCAGTACTTC	TRBV4-2	TRBJ2-7	-	-
CASSLGGVLAKNIQYF	TGTGCCAGCAGCTTGGGGGGGGTCCTAGCCAAAAACATTCAGTACTTC	TRBV5-4	TRBJ2-4	-	-
CASSRDRVTDTQYF	TGTGCCAGTAGTCGGGACAGGGTAACAGATACGCAGTATTTT	TRBV19	TRBJ2-3	-	TRBD1
CASSYSPSYNEQFF	TGTGCCAGCAGTTACTCCCCAAGCTACAATGAGCAGTTCTTC	TRBV7-3	TRBJ2-1	-	-
CASSFAGYGYTF	TGTGCCAGCAGCTTCGCCGGCTATGGCTACACCTTC	TRBV5-4	TRBJ1-2	-	-
CASSHWGQESHGYTF	TGTGCCAGCAGCCACTGGGGACAGGAGTCTCATGGCTACACCTTC	TRBV6-5	TRBJ1-2	-	TRBD1
CAISAAERKAFF	TGTGCCATCAGTGCCGCTGAGAGGAAAGCTTTCTTT	TRBV10-3	TRBJ1-1	-	-
CASSVAGGYNEQFF	TGTGCCAGTAGTGTAGCGGGGGGCTACAATGAGCAGTTCTTC	TRBV19	TRBJ2-1	-	TRBD2
CASSTTRAGQQYF	TGTGCCAGCAGTACAACCCGGGCGGGACAGCAGTACTTC	TRBV6-1	TRBJ2-7	-	-
CASSRGQGAYNEQFF	TGTGCCAGCAGCCGGGGACAGGGGGCCTACAATGAGCAGTTCTTC	TRBV9	TRBJ2-1	once	TRBD1
CASSSGTGNPVGYTF	TGTGCCAGCAGCTCAGGGACAGGGAACCCCGTTGGCTACACCTTC	TRBV5-8	TRBJ1-2	-	TRBD1
CASSSGLGVGGYTF	TGCGCCAGCAGCTCCGGGCTCGGGGTTGGAGGCTACACCTTC	TRBV4-3	TRBJ1-2	-	-
CASSRPHGRGYSNQPQHF	TGTGCCAGTAGTAGGCCACATGGGAGGGGTTATAGCAATCAGCCCCAGCATTTT	TRBV19	TRBJ1-5	-	-
CASSTRQGKGNQPQHF	TGTGCCAGCAGCACTCGACAGGGGAAAGGCAATCAGCCCCAGCATTTT	TRBV5-8	TRBJ1-5	-	TRBD1
CASSRRGSGTSTDTQYF	TGTGCCAGCAGCCGACGGGGGAGCGGAACTAGCACAGATACGCAGTATTTT	TRBV11-2	TRBJ2-3	-	-